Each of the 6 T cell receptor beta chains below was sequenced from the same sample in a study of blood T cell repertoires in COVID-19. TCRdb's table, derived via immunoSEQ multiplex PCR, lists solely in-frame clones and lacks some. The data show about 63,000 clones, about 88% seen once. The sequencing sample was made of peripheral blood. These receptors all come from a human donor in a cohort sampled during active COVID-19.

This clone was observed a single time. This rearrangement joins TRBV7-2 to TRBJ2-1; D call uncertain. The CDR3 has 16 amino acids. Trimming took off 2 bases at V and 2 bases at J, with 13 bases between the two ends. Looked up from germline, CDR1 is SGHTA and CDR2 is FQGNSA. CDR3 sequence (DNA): TGTGCCAGCAGCTTATCGCGCGGTGTCCCCTACAATGAGCAGTTCTTC. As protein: CASSLSRGVPYNEQFF.

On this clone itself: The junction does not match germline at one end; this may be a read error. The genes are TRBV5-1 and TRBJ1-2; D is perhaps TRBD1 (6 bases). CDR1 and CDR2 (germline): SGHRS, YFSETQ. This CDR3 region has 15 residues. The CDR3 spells CARSGGGLANYGYTF. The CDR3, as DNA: TGCGCCCGCAGCGGGGGGGGCCTAGCTAACTATGGCTACACCTTC.

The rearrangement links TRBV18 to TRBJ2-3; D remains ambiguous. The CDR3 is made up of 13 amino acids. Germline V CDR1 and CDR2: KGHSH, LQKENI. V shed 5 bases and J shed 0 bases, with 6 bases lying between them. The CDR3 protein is CASSTTSTDTQYF. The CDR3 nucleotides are TGTGCCAGCTCAACGACTAGCACAGATACGCAGTATTTT.

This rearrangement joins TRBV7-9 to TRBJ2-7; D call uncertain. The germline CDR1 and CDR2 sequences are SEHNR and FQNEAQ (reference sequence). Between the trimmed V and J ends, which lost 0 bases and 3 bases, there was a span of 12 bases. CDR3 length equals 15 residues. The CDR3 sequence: CASSLAAVSLYEQYF. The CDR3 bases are TGTGCCAGCAGCTTAGCGGCAGTAAGTCTCTACGAGCAGTACTTC.

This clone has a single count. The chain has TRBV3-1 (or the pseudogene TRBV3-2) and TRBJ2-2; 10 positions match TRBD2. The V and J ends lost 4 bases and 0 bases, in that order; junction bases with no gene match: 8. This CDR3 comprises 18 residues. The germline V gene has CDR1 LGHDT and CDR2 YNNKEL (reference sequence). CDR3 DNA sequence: TGTGCCAGCAGCCCCCGGACTAGCGGACACGCGAACACCGGGGAGCTGTTTTTT. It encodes CASSPRTSGHANTGELFF.

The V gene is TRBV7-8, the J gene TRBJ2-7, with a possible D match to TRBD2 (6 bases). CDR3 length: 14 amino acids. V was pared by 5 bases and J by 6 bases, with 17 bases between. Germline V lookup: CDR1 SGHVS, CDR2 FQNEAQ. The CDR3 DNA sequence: TGTGCCAGCAGCCATAGGGACTCCCGGTTCGAGCAGTACTTC. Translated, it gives CASSHRDSRFEQYF.